These 19 T cell receptor beta chains were sequenced from one sample in a study of T cell responses to AZD1222 COVID-19 vaccine. This table comes from immunoSEQ multiplex PCR, and its TCRdb copy is limited to in-frame clones, with some not included. Of some 96,000 clones in the sample, 85% to 90% were seen once. The sequencing here drew on peripheral blood, taken 28 days after the second AZD1222 dose. The receptors were gathered from an adult who received the AZD1222 COVID-19 vaccine.

The genes are TRBV27 and TRBJ2-3; 11 positions agree with TRBD2. Per the germline V gene, CDR1 is MNHEY and CDR2 is SMNVEV (reference sequence). V dropped 3 bases and J dropped 5; count of bases not matched to a gene: 7. The CDR3 is 16 amino acids. CDR3 sequence reads: CASSLLAGGLEDTQYF. The DNA of the CDR3 is TGTGCCAGCAGTTTGTTAGCGGGAGGGCTAGAAGATACGCAGTATTTT.

CDR3 sequence reads: CASSYAGGSYEQYF. DNA of the CDR3: TGTGCCAGCAGTTACGCGGGGGGGAGTTACGAGCAGTACTTC. The chain has TRBV6-2 or TRBV6-3 and TRBJ2-7; 9 bases match TRBD2. The CDR3 contains 14 residues. Germline CDR1 reads MNHEY; CDR2 reads SVGEGT. Trimming at V came to 2 bases and at J to 4 bases, leaving 3 bases not matched to a gene.

The chain combines TRBV3-1 (or the pseudogene TRBV3-2) with TRBJ2-2; TRBD2 agrees at 7 bases. This CDR3 is 17 amino acids long. V gave up 3 bases and J gave up 4 bases; unmatched junction bases: 11. Germline-derived CDR1 and CDR2 are LGHDT and YNNKEL (reference sequence). CDR3 sequence reads: CASSHLLAGDITGELFF. The CDR3 DNA reads as TGTGCCAGCAGCCATTTACTGGCGGGAGATATCACCGGGGAGCTGTTTTTT.

The V gene is TRBV7-2, the J gene TRBJ2-1; D gene ambiguous. CDR3 length: 13 amino acids. The V gene lost 1 base and the J gene lost 7 bases, with 8 bases spanning the gap. CDR1 SGHTA and CDR2 FQGNSA come from the germline V gene. In DNA form, the CDR3 reads TGTGCCAGCAGCTTAGTATTAGAAAATGAGCAGTTCTTC. It is translated as CASSLVLENEQFF.

This chain joins TRBV11-2 and TRBJ2-5; D is undetermined. CDR1 and CDR2 from the germline V gene are SGHAT and FQNNGV. V lost 6 bases to trimming and J lost 5 bases, with 13 bases between them. There are 13 residues in the CDR3. Here the CDR3 DNA reads TGTGCCAGCAGGGAGAGGTTGGGTGAGACCCAGTACTTC. Translating it yields CASRERLGETQYF.

The rearrangement uses TRBV24-1 and TRBJ2-3; tentative D call: TRBD2 (5 bases). Trimming removed 0 bases from V and 0 bases from J, with 12 bases in between. The CDR3 consists of 17 residues. Germline values: CDR1 KGHDR, CDR2 SFDVKD. The CDR3 reads CATSDLRGGLSTDTQYF. The DNA of the CDR3 is TGTGCCACCAGTGATTTGCGCGGCGGGCTTAGCACAGATACGCAGTATTTT.

This chain uses TRBV6-4 with TRBJ2-3; D might be TRBD2 (5 bases). The CDR3 runs 15 residues. Germline V gene lookup returns CDR1 MRHNA and CDR2 SNTAGT. Trimming cost V 4 bases and J 1 base, with 12 bases left between them. The CDR3 DNA reads as TGTGCCAGCAGTGGTGGCGGGCTCGGCACAGATACGCAGTATTTT. As protein: CASSGGGLGTDTQYF.

The chain joins TRBV28 to TRBJ2-2, with D perhaps matching TRBD2 (7 bases). Trimming cost V 3 bases and J 7 bases, with 9 bases left between them. This CDR3 is 13 amino acids long. Per the germline V gene, CDR1 is MDHEN and CDR2 is SYDVKM. CDR3 sequence reads: CASSLGGLGELFF. CDR3 in DNA: TGTGCCAGCAGTTTGGGGGGGCTCGGGGAGCTGTTTTTT.

The V and J genes are TRBV19 and TRBJ1-5; D unresolved. Looked up from germline, CDR1 is LNHDA and CDR2 is SQIVND (reference sequence). V lost 7 bases to trimming and J lost 0 bases, with 13 bases between them. The CDR3 has 15 amino acids. This CDR3 reads CASNPSSGSNQPQHF. The CDR3 DNA sequence: TGTGCCAGTAATCCTTCGTCGGGTAGCAATCAGCCCCAGCATTTT. Filled out from reference TRBV19 and TRBJ1-5, the complete variable domain reads DGGITQSPKYLFRKEGQNVTLSCEQNLNHDAMYWYRQDPGQGLRLIYYSQIVNDFQKGDIAEGYSVSREKKESFPLTVTSAQKNPTAFYLCASNPSSGSNQPQHFGDGTRLSIL.

This chain joins TRBV9 and TRBJ1-1; tentative D call: TRBD1 (5 bases). V was shortened by 0 bases and J by 0 bases, with 9 bases between the two germline ends. Germline-derived CDR1 and CDR2 are SGDLS and YYNGEE. The CDR3 contains 15 residues. CDR3 in amino acids: CASSVAPTVNTEAFF. CDR3 nucleotides: TGTGCCAGCAGCGTAGCCCCGACAGTGAACACTGAAGCTTTCTTT.

Of note for this clone: One junction end does not reproduce the germline sequence, and a read error may be involved. The CDR3: CASSSRGAGGADMQYF. As DNA, the CDR3 is TGCGCCAGCAGCTCTCGGGGAGCGGGAGGTGCGGATATGCAGTATTTT. The gene calls are TRBV5-1 and TRBJ2-3; the match to TRBD2 covers 9 bases. CDR3 length: 16 amino acids. Per germline, CDR1 SGHRS and CDR2 YFSETQ.

The rearrangement uses TRBV27 and TRBJ1-6; D ambiguous. This CDR3 is built from 13 residues. V dropped 2 bases and J dropped 8 bases, with 7 bases sitting between them. In germline, CDR1 is MNHEY, CDR2 SMNVEV (reference sequence). In nucleotides, the CDR3 is TGTGCCAGCAGTTTAGTCCCATATTCACCCCTCCACTTT. Translating gives CASSLVPYSPLHF.

The chain combines TRBV5-1 with TRBJ1-2; 7 bases agree with TRBD1. Losses at the gene ends were 5 bases for V and 4 bases for J; bases not matched to a gene: 8. This CDR3 has 14 amino acids. Per germline, CDR1 SGHRS and CDR2 YFSETQ. The CDR3 is CASREGQAVYGYTF. The CDR3 region has the DNA TGCGCCAGCAGGGAAGGACAGGCCGTCTATGGCTACACCTTC. Together with reference TRBV5-1 and TRBJ1-2, the CDR3 gives the full variable domain: KAGVTQTPRYLIKTRGQQVTLSCSPISGHRSVSWYQQTPGQGLQFLFEYFSETQRNKGNFPGRFSGRQFSNSRSEMNVSTLELGDSALYLCASREGQAVYGYTFGSGTRLTVV.

V and J are TRBV6-6 and TRBJ2-7; no firm D call. Between the trimmed V and J ends, which lost 4 bases and 5 bases, there was a span of 9 bases. Germline loops: CDR1 MNHNY, CDR2 SVGAGI (reference sequence). There are 12 residues in the CDR3. The CDR3 is CASSSSGDEQYF. The CDR3 DNA follows: TGTGCCAGCAGTTCTTCTGGGGACGAGCAGTACTTC.

This clone has just one count. The chain has TRBV6-5 and TRBJ1-1; D unclear. V lost 0 bases to trimming and J lost 2 bases, with 10 bases between them. CDR1 is MNHEY and CDR2 is SVGAGI in the germline V gene. This CDR3 has 15 amino acids. CDR3 region: CASSYSRFPNTEAFF. In nucleotides, the CDR3 is TGTGCCAGCAGTTACTCGAGGTTTCCCAACACTGAAGCTTTCTTT.

The chain combines TRBV7-8 with TRBJ2-3, with TRBD2 matching 8 bases. With 3 bases clipped from V and 4 bases from J, the junction kept 6 bases outside the gene matches. The CDR3 is 15 amino acids. CDR1 is SGHVS, CDR2 FQNEAQ, per germline. The CDR3 DNA reads as TGTGCCAGCAGCTTGGGCGGGGGGCGTTCAGATACGCAGTATTTT. As protein: CASSLGGGRSDTQYF.

The V call is TRBV9, the J call TRBJ1-6; 9 nucleotides match TRBD1. Germline CDR1 is SGDLS and CDR2 is YYNGEE. V was pared by 3 bases and J by 9 bases, with 10 bases of the junction left unmatched. The CDR3 length is 16 residues. The CDR3 loop reads CASSASGGQGFSPLHF. The CDR3 DNA is TGTGCCAGCAGCGCTTCAGGGGGACAGGGTTTTTCACCCCTCCACTTT.

This chain joins TRBV7-2 and TRBJ1-2; possible D gene TRBD1, 6 bases. The V end was cut by 5 bases, the J end by 0 bases, with 13 bases between. The germline gives CDR1 SGHTA, CDR2 FQGNSA. This CDR3 spans 15 amino acids. DNA of the CDR3: TGTGCCAGCAGCCCGACGGGACAAGCTAACTATGGCTACACCTTC. Protein: CASSPTGQANYGYTF. The complete variable domain, with remaining parts taken from reference TRBV7-2 and TRBJ1-2, reads GAGVSQSPSNKVTEKGKDVELRCDPISGHTALYWYRQSLGQGLEFLIYFQGNSAPDKSGLPSDRFSAERTGGSVSTLTIQRTQQEDSAVYLCASSPTGQANYGYTFGSGTRLTVV.

The CDR3 is CASSLSISYEQYF. In nucleotides, the CDR3 is TGTGCCAGCAGCTTAAGCATCTCCTACGAGCAGTACTTC. This chain uses TRBV7-9 with TRBJ2-7; D is unresolved. V lost 2 bases and J 0 bases, leaving 5 bases between the germline ends. Germline values: CDR1 SEHNR, CDR2 FQNEAQ (reference sequence). This CDR3 spans 13 amino acids.